The subject of this entry is one T cell receptor (beta chain). The target antigen is unknown. Here immunoSEQ multiplex PCR was the method, and the copy in TCRdb shows in-frame clones only, minus some. The sample shows around 4,200 clones, around 95% of them seen only once. This sample is part of a study of T cells after posttransplantation cyclophosphamide. Points from the study as a whole: Tissue-infiltrating T cells from skin or gut overlapped little with blood T cells.

V lost 5 bases and J 6 bases, leaving 11 bases between the germline ends. The germline CDR1 and CDR2 sequences are SGHKS and YYEKEE (reference sequence). This CDR3 has 13 residues. Cells defined as naive were viable CD3+CD4+ or CD3+CD8+ and CCR7+CD45RA+CD45RO-CD95-CD27+CD28+. Sequenced material: naive CD4+ T cells sorted from PBMCs. This receptor was taken from a man aged 45-60 years. The J gene is TRBJ1-4, the V gene TRBV5-5; D unresolved. In DNA form, the CDR3 reads TGTGCCAGCAGGTACTTGGGCTATGAAAAACTGTTTTTT. Translation gives CASRYLGYEKLFF.